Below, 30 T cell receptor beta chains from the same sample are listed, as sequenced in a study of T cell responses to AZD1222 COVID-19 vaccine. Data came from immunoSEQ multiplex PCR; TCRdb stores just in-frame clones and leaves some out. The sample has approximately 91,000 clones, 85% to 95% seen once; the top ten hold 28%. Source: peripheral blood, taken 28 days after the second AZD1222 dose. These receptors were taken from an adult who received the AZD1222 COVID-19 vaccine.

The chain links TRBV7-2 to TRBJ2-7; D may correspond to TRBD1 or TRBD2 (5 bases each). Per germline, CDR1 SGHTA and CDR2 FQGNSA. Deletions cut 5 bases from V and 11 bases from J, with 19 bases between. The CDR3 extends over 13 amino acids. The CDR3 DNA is TGTGCCAGCAGCACACTCCGTAGGGACGTAAAGTACTTC. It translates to CASSTLRRDVKYF.

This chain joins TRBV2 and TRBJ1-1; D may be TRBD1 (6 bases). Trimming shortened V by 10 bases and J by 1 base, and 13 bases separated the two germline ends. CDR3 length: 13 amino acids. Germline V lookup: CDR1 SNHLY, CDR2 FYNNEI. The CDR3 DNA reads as TGTGCCACAAGAGGGGGGGAGAACACTGAAGCTTTCTTT. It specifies CATRGGENTEAFF. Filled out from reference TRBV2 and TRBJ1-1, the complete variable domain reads EPEVTQTPSHQVTQMGQEVILRCVPISNHLYFYWYRQILGQKVEFLVSFYNNEISEKSEIFDDQFSVERPDGSNFTLKIRSTKLEDSAMYFCATRGGENTEAFFGQGTRLTVV.

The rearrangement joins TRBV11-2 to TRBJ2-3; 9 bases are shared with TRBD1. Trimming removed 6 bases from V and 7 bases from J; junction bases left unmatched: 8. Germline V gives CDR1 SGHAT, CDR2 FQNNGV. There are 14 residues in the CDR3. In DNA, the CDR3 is TGTGCCAGCAGGAGAACAGGGGGCGTAAATACGCAGTATTTT. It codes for CASRRTGGVNTQYF. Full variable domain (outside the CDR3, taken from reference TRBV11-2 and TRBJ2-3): EAGVAQSPRYKIIEKRQSVAFWCNPISGHATLYWYQQILGQGPKLLIQFQNNGVVDDSQLPKDRFSAERLKGVDSTLKIQPAKLEDSAVYLCASRRTGGVNTQYFGPGTRLTVL.

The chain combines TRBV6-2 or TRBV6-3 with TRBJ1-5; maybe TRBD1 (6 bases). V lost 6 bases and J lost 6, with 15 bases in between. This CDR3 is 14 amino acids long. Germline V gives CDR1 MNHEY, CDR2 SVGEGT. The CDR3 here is CASSKTGNGQPQHF. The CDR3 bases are TGTGCCAGCAGCAAAACAGGGAATGGTCAGCCCCAGCATTTT.

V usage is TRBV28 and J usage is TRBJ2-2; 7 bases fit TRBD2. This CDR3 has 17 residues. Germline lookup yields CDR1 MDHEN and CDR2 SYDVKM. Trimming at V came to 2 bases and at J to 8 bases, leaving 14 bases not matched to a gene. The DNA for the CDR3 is TGTGCCAGCAGTTTACGGACTAGGGGTTTGGGGGTTGGGGAGCTGTTTTTT. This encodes CASSLRTRGLGVGELFF. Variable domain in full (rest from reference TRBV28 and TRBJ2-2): DVKVTQSSRYLVKRTGEKVFLECVQDMDHENMFWYRQDPGLGLRLIYFSYDVKMKEKGDIPEGYSVSREKKERFSLILESASTNQTSMYLCASSLRTRGLGVGELFFGEGSRLTVL.

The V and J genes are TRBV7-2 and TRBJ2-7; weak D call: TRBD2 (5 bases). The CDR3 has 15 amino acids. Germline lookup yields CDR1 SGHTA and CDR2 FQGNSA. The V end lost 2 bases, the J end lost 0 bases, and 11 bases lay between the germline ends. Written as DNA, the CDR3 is TGTGCCAGCAGCTTACAGTTCGGGGTCTCCTACGAGCAGTACTTC. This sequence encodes CASSLQFGVSYEQYF.

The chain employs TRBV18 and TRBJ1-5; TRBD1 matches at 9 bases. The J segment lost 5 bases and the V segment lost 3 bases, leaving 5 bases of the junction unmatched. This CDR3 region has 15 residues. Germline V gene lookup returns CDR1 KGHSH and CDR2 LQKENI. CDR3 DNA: TGTGCCAGCTCACCTACAGGGGGCGGTTATCAGCCCCAGCATTTT. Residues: CASSPTGGGYQPQHF.

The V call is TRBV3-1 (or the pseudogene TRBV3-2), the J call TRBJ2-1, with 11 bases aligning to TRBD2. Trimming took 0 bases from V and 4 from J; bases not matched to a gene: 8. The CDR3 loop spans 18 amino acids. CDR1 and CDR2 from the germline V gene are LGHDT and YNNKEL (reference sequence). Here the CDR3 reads CASSQDYLAGGSYNEQFF. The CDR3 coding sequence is TGTGCCAGCAGCCAAGATTATCTAGCGGGAGGCTCTTACAATGAGCAGTTCTTC.

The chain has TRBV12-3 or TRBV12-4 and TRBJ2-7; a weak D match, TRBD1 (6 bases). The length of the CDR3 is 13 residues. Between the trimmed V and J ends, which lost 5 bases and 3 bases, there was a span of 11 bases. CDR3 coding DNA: TGTGCCAGCAGTCTAATGGACAGCTACGAGCAGTACTTC. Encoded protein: CASSLMDSYEQYF.

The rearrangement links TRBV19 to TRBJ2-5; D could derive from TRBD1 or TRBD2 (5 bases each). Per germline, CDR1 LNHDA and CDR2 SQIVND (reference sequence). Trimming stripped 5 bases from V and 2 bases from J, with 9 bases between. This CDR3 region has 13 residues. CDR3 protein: CASSQRTQETQYF. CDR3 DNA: TGTGCCAGTAGTCAGCGGACACAAGAGACCCAGTACTTC.

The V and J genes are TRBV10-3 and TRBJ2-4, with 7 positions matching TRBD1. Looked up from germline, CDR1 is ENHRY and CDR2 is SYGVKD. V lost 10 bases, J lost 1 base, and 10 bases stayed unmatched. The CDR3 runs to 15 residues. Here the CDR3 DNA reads TGTGCCACCGGACAGGCTCTGGGGGCCAAAAACATTCAGTACTTC. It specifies CATGQALGAKNIQYF.

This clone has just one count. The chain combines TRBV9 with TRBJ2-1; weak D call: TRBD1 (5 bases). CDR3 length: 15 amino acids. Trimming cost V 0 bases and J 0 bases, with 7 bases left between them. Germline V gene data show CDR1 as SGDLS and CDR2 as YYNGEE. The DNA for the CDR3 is TGTGCCAGCAGCGTAGAAGGGGCCTCCTACAATGAGCAGTTCTTC. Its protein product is CASSVEGASYNEQFF. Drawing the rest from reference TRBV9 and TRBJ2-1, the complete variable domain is DSGVTQTPKHLITATGQRVTLRCSPRSGDLSVYWYQQSLDQGLQFLIQYYNGEERAKGNILERFSAQQFPDLHSELNLSSLELGDSALYFCASSVEGASYNEQFFGPGTRLTVL.

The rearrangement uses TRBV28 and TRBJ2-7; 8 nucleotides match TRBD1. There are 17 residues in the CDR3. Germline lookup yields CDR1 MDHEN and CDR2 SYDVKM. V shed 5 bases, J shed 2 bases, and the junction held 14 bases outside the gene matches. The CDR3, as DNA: TGTGCCAGCAGTCCCTCCCCGGGACAGGAACTACCCTACGAGCAGTACTTC. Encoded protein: CASSPSPGQELPYEQYF.

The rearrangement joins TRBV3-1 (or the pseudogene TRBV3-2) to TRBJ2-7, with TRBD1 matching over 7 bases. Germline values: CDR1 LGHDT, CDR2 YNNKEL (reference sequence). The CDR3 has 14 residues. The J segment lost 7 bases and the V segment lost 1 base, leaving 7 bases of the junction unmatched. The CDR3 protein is CASSQAARGNEQYF. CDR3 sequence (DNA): TGTGCCAGCAGCCAAGCCGCCAGGGGGAATGAGCAGTACTTC.

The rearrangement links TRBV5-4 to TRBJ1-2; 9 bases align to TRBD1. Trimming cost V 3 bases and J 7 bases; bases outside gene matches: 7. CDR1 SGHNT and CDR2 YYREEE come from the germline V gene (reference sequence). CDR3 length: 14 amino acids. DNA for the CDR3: TGTGCCAGCAGCTCCACACAGGGGGCGCGTGGCTACACCTTC. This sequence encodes CASSSTQGARGYTF.

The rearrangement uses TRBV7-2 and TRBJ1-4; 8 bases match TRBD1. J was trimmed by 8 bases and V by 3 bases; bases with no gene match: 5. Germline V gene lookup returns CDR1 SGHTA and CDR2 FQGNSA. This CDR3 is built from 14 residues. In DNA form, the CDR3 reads TGTGCCAGCAGCTTCAGGGGGCAGGGGGAAAAACTGTTTTTT. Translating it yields CASSFRGQGEKLFF.

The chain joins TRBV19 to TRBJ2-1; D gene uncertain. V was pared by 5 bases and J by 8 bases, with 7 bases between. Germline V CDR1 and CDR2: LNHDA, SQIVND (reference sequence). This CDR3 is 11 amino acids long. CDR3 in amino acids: CASSSTDEQFF. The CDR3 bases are TGTGCCAGTAGTTCAACAGATGAGCAGTTCTTC.

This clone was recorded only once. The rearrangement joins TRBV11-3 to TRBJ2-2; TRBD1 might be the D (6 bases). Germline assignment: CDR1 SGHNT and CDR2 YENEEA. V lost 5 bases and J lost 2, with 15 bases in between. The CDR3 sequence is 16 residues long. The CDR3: CASSRLGQLNTGELFF. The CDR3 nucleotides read TGTGCCAGCAGCCGGCTCGGACAGCTAAACACCGGGGAGCTGTTTTTT.

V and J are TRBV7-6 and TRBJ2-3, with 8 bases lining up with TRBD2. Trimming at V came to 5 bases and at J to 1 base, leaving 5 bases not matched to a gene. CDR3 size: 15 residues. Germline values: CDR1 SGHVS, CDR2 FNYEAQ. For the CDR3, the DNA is TGTGCCAGCAGCCCAACGGGAGGGCGCACAGATACGCAGTATTTT. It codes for CASSPTGGRTDTQYF.

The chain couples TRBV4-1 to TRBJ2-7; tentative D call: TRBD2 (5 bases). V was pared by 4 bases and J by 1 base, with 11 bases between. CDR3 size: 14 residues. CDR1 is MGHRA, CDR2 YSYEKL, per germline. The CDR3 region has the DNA TGCGCCAGCAGCCCCGGGGTAGTATCCTACGAGCAGTACTTC. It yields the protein CASSPGVVSYEQYF.

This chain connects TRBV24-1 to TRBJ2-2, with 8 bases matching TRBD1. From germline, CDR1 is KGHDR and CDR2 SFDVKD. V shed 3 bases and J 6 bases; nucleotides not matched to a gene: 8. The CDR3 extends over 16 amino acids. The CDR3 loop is CATSDPGTGIAGELFF. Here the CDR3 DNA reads TGTGCCACCAGTGATCCTGGGACAGGTATTGCCGGGGAGCTGTTTTTT.

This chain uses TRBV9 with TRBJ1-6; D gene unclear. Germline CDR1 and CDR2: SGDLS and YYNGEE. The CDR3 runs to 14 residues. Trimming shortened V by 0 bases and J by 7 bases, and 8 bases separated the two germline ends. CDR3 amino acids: CASSVEGRNSPLHF. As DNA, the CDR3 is TGTGCCAGCAGCGTAGAGGGCAGGAATTCACCCCTCCACTTT.

CDR3 sequence: CASSMLGYTEAFF. As DNA, the CDR3 is TGTGCCAGTAGTATGTTAGGGTACACTGAAGCTTTCTTT. The gene calls are TRBV19 and TRBJ1-1; D gene uncertain. This CDR3 is built from 13 residues. Per the germline V gene, CDR1 is LNHDA and CDR2 is SQIVND (reference sequence). V was clipped by 3 bases and J by 3 bases, with 8 bases between them.

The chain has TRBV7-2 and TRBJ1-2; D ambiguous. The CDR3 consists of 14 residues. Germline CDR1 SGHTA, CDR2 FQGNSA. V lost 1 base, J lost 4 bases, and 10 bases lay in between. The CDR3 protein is CASSLGGRSYGYTF. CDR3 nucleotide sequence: TGTGCCAGCAGCTTAGGTGGGAGAAGCTATGGCTACACCTTC. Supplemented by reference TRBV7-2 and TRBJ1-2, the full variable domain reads GAGVSQSPSNKVTEKGKDVELRCDPISGHTALYWYRQSLGQGLEFLIYFQGNSAPDKSGLPSDRFSAERTGGSVSTLTIQRTQQEDSAVYLCASSLGGRSYGYTFGSGTRLTVV.

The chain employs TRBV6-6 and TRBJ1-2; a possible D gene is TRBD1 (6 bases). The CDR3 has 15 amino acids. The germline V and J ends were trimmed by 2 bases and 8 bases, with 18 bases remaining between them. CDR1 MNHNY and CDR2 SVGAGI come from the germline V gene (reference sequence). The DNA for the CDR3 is TGTGCCAGCAGTTACACGGCAGGGGAGGCAGTCGGCTACACCTTC. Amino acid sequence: CASSYTAGEAVGYTF.

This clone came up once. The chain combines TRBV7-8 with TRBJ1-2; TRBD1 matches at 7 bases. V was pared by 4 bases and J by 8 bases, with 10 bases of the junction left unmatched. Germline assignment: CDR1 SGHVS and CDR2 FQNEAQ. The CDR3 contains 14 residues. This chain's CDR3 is CASSSRDSGFGYTF. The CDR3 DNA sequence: TGTGCCAGCAGCTCAAGGGACAGCGGATTCGGCTACACCTTC.

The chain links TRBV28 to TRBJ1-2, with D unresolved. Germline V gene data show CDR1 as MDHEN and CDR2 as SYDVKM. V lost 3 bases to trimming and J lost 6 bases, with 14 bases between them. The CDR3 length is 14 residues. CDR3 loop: CASSFQAATHGYTF. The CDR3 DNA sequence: TGTGCCAGCAGTTTTCAGGCAGCCACCCATGGCTACACCTTC.

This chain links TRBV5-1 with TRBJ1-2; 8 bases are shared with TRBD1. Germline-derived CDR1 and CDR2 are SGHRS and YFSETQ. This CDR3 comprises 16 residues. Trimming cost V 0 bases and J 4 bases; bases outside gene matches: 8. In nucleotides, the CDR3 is TGCGCCAGCAGCTTGGAAGGACAGGGAATCTCCTATGGCTACACCTTC. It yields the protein CASSLEGQGISYGYTF.

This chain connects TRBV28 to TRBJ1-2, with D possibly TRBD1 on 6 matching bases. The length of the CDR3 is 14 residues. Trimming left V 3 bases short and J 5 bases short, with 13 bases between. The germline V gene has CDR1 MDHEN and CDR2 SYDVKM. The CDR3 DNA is TGTGCCAGCAGTTTGTTGGGGGGCGGGTATGGCTACACCTTC. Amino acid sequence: CASSLLGGGYGYTF.

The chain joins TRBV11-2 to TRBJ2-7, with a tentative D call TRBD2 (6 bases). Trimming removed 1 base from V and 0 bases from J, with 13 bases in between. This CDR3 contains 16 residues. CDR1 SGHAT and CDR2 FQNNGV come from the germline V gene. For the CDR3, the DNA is TGTGCCAGCAGCTTAGCTTCTAGCGCGAGCTCCTACGAGCAGTACTTC. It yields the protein CASSLASSASSYEQYF.